This TCR beta chain was recovered during a study of T-cell memory formation after mild COVID-19 (TCRdb year 2021). About the full investigation: TCR sequence clusters from the two donors were largely donor specific. In a couple of donors, T-cell clones that expanded and contracted after mild COVID-19 were tracked by sequencing TCRalpha and TCRbeta repertoires over time. The cohort was made up of two young adult volunteers, one female and one male, who were previously healthy.

TCRdb lists the instrument as Illumina NovaSeq 6000. cDNA libraries for TCRalpha and TCRbeta were prepared by 5'RACE using constant-segment primers, with sample barcodes and unique molecular identifiers added. Trizol reagent was used to extract RNA from every sample. Libraries were amplified in two PCR steps, with a second sample barcode and Illumina TruSeq adapters added in the second step. The libraries were sequenced on an Illumina NovaSeq using 2 x 150 bp paired-end reads. From the authors' description of their analysis: Reads were demultiplexed and collapsed into UMI-guided consensus sequences with migec v1.2.7. With mixcr v2.1.11, UMI consensuses were aligned to TRA and TRB V and J templates and assembled into clonotypes. Expanded or contracted clonotypes were those called significant by both edgeR and NoisET, with noise models trained on biological replicates. edgeR calls used a false discovery rate-adjusted p below 0.01 and a log2 fold-change threshold of 1. As an exploratory analysis of dynamics, max-normalized trajectories of the 1000 most abundant clonotypes were examined with PCA combined with hierarchical clustering. The CD4 or CD8 phenotype of responding clones was assigned using the separately sequenced CD4+ and CD8+ repertoires. Starting from the raw public reads, TCRdb applied fastp trimming at Q25, assembled clones with MiXCR and retained in-frame beta chains. Entries are consolidated by CDR3 protein sequence, retaining the most common genes and DNA. The V and J calls here are based on TCRdb, not the publication. This sample holds about 130,000 distinct CDR3 sequences; about 23% were observed only once. Around a quarter of the sample is in the top ten clones.

The CDR3 holds 15 amino acids from the cysteine to the phenylalanine. Only the CDR3 portion is preserved as DNA: 45 bases, with reading frame beginning at the first base. The germline V and J ends show losses of 5 bases and 4 bases respectively, and no gene match explains 7 bases of the junction. Via the germline V gene, CDR1 is SGHTA and CDR2 FQGNSA. The paper's findings and limits, for the study overall: Contracting CD4+ clones turned up mainly in the CM and EM memory subsets, whereas EMRA was where CD8+ clones were enriched. Some responding clones were detected in pre-infection memory, which suggested that pre-existing cross-reactive memory T cells had joined the SARS-CoV-2 response. Clones that contracted from day 15 to 85 showed balanced CD4/CD8 phenotypes, whereas a second wave of clones that expanded from day 15 to 37 leaned towards CD4+. The second-wave clones that peaked on day 37 were not confirmed to be SARS-CoV-2 specific. Only a couple of mild cases were covered in the study, and larger cohorts including severe cases with pre-infection samples were considered necessary.

PBMCs were isolated by Ficoll-Paque density gradient centrifugation. This clonotype was detected only a few times. Which antigen it targets is not known. No base qualities exist here, and no much larger clone lies one base off it. Material: PBMCs or a T cell subset sorted from them (not recorded which). The chain employs TRBV7-2 and TRBJ2-1; 8 bases in the junction line up with TRBD1. The TCR originated in an adult woman who had mild COVID-19 (a few samples of this study predate the infection). The sample titles of this study are shuffled in the database, so cell type and time point are left out; the donor was told from shared clones. The DNA sequence is given as TGTGCCAGCAGCCCCCCGGACAGGGAATACAATGAGCAGTTCTTC. Its product reads: CASSPPDREYNEQFF.